This TCR beta chain was profiled in a study of blood T cell repertoires in COVID-19. Trimming removed 0 bases from V and 2 bases from J; junction bases left unmatched: 5. The CDR3 consists of 15 residues. The germline V gene encodes CDR1 SGHKS and CDR2 YYEKEE (reference sequence). Generated by immunoSEQ multiplex PCR, the TCRdb table keeps only in-frame clones and is missing some. The top ten clones hold around 5.3% of a sample with fewer than 200,000 clones, roughly 80% of them seen once. V usage is TRBV5-5 and J usage is TRBJ2-7; 7 bases align to TRBD1. The sequence came from a woman aged 35 to 49 with acute COVID-19. The sequencing sample was made of PBMCs or T cells enriched from blood (not recorded which). The CDR3 coding sequence is TGTGCCAGCAGCTTGGCTCCGGGACAGCCCTACGAGCAGTACGTC. This encodes CASSLAPGQPYEQYV.